A selection of T cell receptor beta chains follows, all from one sample in a study of T cells in Graves' hyperthyroidism and ophthalmopathy. Each CDR3 protein is one row after TCRdb ran MiXCR on the multiplex PCR reads. The sample includes about 400,000 distinct CDR3 sequences, over 12% of them seen just once. Specimen: blood. Source of these receptors: a man aged 50 or older with Graves' ophthalmopathy. The CDR3 runs from the conserved cysteine through the conserved F or W. D genes are given only for firm matches. The size entry is marked missing in some rows and otherwise reads once, few, many or a size class.

CDR3 DNA	CDR3 protein	D gene	clone size	V gene	J gene
TGTGCCAGCAGCGCAACTAGCCCTCGGGGAGAGACCCAGTACTTC	CASSATSPRGETQYF	-	many	TRBV9	TRBJ2-5
TGTGCCAGCAGTTTGAAAGAGTATGAGTACTTC	CASSLKEYEYF	-	many	TRBV2	TRBJ2-5
TGTGCCAGCAGCTTAGGGGCCAAGACTAGCCCATATACGCAGTATTTT	CASSLGAKTSPYTQYF	TRBD2	few	TRBV7-2	TRBJ2-3
TGTGCCAGCAGGCTCCGGGACATCTCCTACGAGCAGTACTTC	CASRLRDISYEQYF	-	many	TRBV28	TRBJ2-7
TGTGCCAGCAGCGTAGAAGGGGCTGCTGGCTACACCTTC	CASSVEGAAGYTF	-	few	TRBV9	TRBJ1-2
TGTGCCAGCAGCCCCAGGTCAGCGGGAGGTACAGATACGCAGTATTTT	CASSPRSAGGTDTQYF	TRBD2	few	TRBV4-2	TRBJ2-3
TGTGCCAGCAGAAGTGGAGGACAGCCCTCTGGGGCCAACGTCCTGACTTTC	CASRSGGQPSGANVLTF	-	-	TRBV28	TRBJ2-6
TGTGCCAGTAGACCGCGCAGGGGGGCAGAGACCCAGTACTTC	CASRPRRGAETQYF	-	-	TRBV19	TRBJ2-5
TGTGCCAGCAGCTTAGGTGCCCCCCGCCTATCAACCTACACTGAAGCTTTCTTT	CASSLGAPRLSTYTEAFF	-	many	TRBV7-2	TRBJ1-1
TGCAGTGCTAAAAGACTAGCGGGAGGCTATGAGCAGTACTTC	CSAKRLAGGYEQYF	TRBD2	many	TRBV20-1	TRBJ2-7
TGTGCCAGCAGCCAAAAACTCACAGGGGTTGAGCAGTTCTTC	CASSQKLTGVEQFF	TRBD1	-	TRBV14	TRBJ2-1
TGTGCCAGTAACGGGAGCCCGAGCGAGACCCAGTACTTC	CASNGSPSETQYF	-	few	TRBV19	TRBJ2-5
TGTGCCAGCAGCCCAATCTACAATGAGCAGTTCTTC	CASSPIYNEQFF	-	many	TRBV11-3	TRBJ2-1
TGTGCCAGCAGCGTAAACGACAGGGGATCCTACGAGCAGTACTTC	CASSVNDRGSYEQYF	TRBD1	many	TRBV9	TRBJ2-7
TGTGCCAGCAGCCCCCGTGGGACAGGGGCCTACGAGCAGTACTTC	CASSPRGTGAYEQYF	TRBD1	-	TRBV4-2	TRBJ2-7
TGTGCCAGCAGCTTAGAGGGGGTAACAGATACGCAGTATTTT	CASSLEGVTDTQYF	-	many	TRBV7-9	TRBJ2-3
TGTGCCAGCACCCCCGGTTCGGCTGAAGCTTTCTTT	CASTPGSAEAFF	-	many	TRBV12-3/TRBV12-4	TRBJ1-1
TGTGCCAGCACAGAGATTAATACCGGGGAGCTGTTTTTT	CASTEINTGELFF	-	-	TRBV28	TRBJ2-2
TGTGCCATCAGTGAGTCGAATAGGGATTCCTACGAGCAGTACTTC	CAISESNRDSYEQYF	-	few	TRBV10-3	TRBJ2-7
TGTGCCAGCAGCGTAGGGGCCTTGCGGCGGGGGTCAGATACGCAGTATTTT	CASSVGALRRGSDTQYF	TRBD2	-	TRBV9	TRBJ2-3
TGTGCCACCAGTGATTCGTCGGGGTTCGGGCATTATGGCTACACCTTC	CATSDSSGFGHYGYTF	-	-	TRBV24-1	TRBJ1-2
TGTGCCAGCAGCTTACGTCAGGGGATCTACAATGAGCAGTTCTTC	CASSLRQGIYNEQFF	-	-	TRBV5-4	TRBJ2-1
TGTGCCACCAGCAGAGAAGAGGGGCGGGGCTACGAGCAGTACTTC	CATSREEGRGYEQYF	-	many	TRBV15	TRBJ2-7
TGTGCCAGCTCACCAAAGGTCGGGGGCCATGAGCAGTTCTTC	CASSPKVGGHEQFF	-	many	TRBV18	TRBJ2-1
TGTGCCAGTAGCAAAGGACAGGGGAGATACGAGCAGTACTTC	CASSKGQGRYEQYF	TRBD1	-	TRBV19	TRBJ2-7
TGCAGCGTTTCTAGGGATGCGAACACCGGGGAGCTGTTTTTT	CSVSRDANTGELFF	-	many	TRBV29-1	TRBJ2-2
TGTGCCAGCAGCTTAGGTTTGACTAGCGGGATCATTGGGGAGACCCAGTACTTC	CASSLGLTSGIIGETQYF	TRBD2	many	TRBV7-6	TRBJ2-5
TGTGCCATCAGTGAGTCAGCCCTAGATACGCAGTATTTT	CAISESALDTQYF	-	few	TRBV10-3	TRBJ2-3
TGTGCCAGCAGGGCCCGGGACAGGGGTTTGGAGACCCAGTACTTC	CASRARDRGLETQYF	TRBD1	-	TRBV28	TRBJ2-5
TGTGCCAGCAGTTTGATGGATGAGCAGTTCTTC	CASSLMDEQFF	-	many	TRBV28	TRBJ2-1
TGTGCCAGTAGTATCAGTTGGGCTTCCTACAATGAGCAGTTCTTC	CASSISWASYNEQFF	-	-	TRBV19	TRBJ2-1
TGTGCCAGCAACTTAGTCCCGTATGAGCAGTTCTTC	CASNLVPYEQFF	-	-	TRBV11-2	TRBJ2-1
TGTGCCAGCAGTCTCGAGGGGAGGAAGTACTTC	CASSLEGRKYF	-	-	TRBV12-3/TRBV12-4	TRBJ2-5
TGTGCCAGCACCCACGGGGGTAGCGGGAGTTTTGGGGAGCTGTTTTTT	CASTHGGSGSFGELFF	TRBD2	-	TRBV6-1	TRBJ2-2
TGTGCCAGCGAACGGACGGGAAGCTCCTACGAGCAGTACTTC	CASERTGSSYEQYF	-	many	TRBV5-8	TRBJ2-7
TGTGCCAGTAGTATCGACAGGGGGTACAATGAGCAGTTCTTC	CASSIDRGYNEQFF	TRBD1	-	TRBV19	TRBJ2-1
TGTGCCAGCAGCAGCACAGGGTCTGCCGCATATGGCTACACCTTC	CASSSTGSAAYGYTF	-	many	TRBV5-6	TRBJ1-2
TGTGCCACCAGCAGAGCAGGGATTAGTCAGCCCCAGCATTTT	CATSRAGISQPQHF	-	few	TRBV15	TRBJ1-5
TGCAGCGTTGACGAGGGGCGCACTGAAGCTTTCTTT	CSVDEGRTEAFF	-	-	TRBV29-1	TRBJ1-1
TGTGCCAGCAGGCGCCGGGACAGGGACCAGAAAAAAAGGCTGTCCTACGAGCAGTACTTC	CASRRRDRDQKKRLSYEQYF	TRBD1	many	TRBV12-3/TRBV12-4	TRBJ2-7
TGTGCCAGCAAAAGGAGGGGCATGAACACTGAAGCTTTCTTT	CASKRRGMNTEAFF	-	many	TRBV6-1	TRBJ1-1
TGTGCCAGCAGCTTAAGAATTAGAGTTGGCGCGGGGATTGCAGATACGCAGTATTTT	CASSLRIRVGAGIADTQYF	-	-	TRBV7-9	TRBJ2-3
TGTGCCAGCAGGCCAGACAGGGGGCGAGGAGAGACCCAGTACTTC	CASRPDRGRGETQYF	TRBD1	many	TRBV2	TRBJ2-5
TGTGCCAGCAGCTTGTTAAGCACCCGGAGGTCTGGCTACACCTTC	CASSLLSTRRSGYTF	-	few	TRBV5-6	TRBJ1-2
TGTGCCAGCAGCTCGACGGCCTCCTACAATGAGCAGTTCTTC	CASSSTASYNEQFF	-	few	TRBV5-4	TRBJ2-1
TGTGCCAGCAAAAGATACGAAAGACTAGCGGGAGTCTCCACGGCATCTTCCGACGGTGAGCAGTTCTTC	CASKRYERLAGVSTASSDGEQFF	-	few	TRBV21-1	TRBJ2-1
TGTGCCAGCAGTTTGGAGGGGGCGGATGAGCAGTTCTTC	CASSLEGADEQFF	-	once	TRBV28	TRBJ2-1
TGTGCCAGCAGGCGGACAGGGGACCGCTACGAGCAGTACTTC	CASRRTGDRYEQYF	TRBD1	many	TRBV12-3/TRBV12-4	TRBJ2-7
TGCAGTGCTAGATCTTACCGGGAGTCTAGGAATGAGCAGTTCTTC	CSARSYRESRNEQFF	-	few	TRBV20-1	TRBJ2-1
TGCAGTGCGAGGACTAGCGGGAGGTGGAATGAGCAGTTCTTC	CSARTSGRWNEQFF	TRBD2	few	TRBV20-1	TRBJ2-1
TGCGCCAGCAGCCAAGATCATTCGGGAGCGGGGAACACCGGGGAGCTGTTTTTT	CASSQDHSGAGNTGELFF	-	few	TRBV4-1	TRBJ2-2
TGCGCCAGCAGCTTGGGGACAGGCGAGACCCAGTACTTC	CASSLGTGETQYF	TRBD1	-	TRBV5-1	TRBJ2-5
TGTGCCAGCAGCCCGAGTACCACAGATGAAGCTTTCTTT	CASSPSTTDEAFF	-	many	TRBV11-3	TRBJ1-1
TGTGCCAGCAGCGGACTAGCGTTAGGCACAGATACGCAGTATTTT	CASSGLALGTDTQYF	TRBD2	many	TRBV28	TRBJ2-3
TGTGCCAGCACTGCGGGGGGACTAGCGGGAGGGCCCACCGGGGAGCTGTTTTTT	CASTAGGLAGGPTGELFF	TRBD2	-	TRBV27	TRBJ2-2